One sample yielded the 7 T cell receptor beta chains listed below, sequenced in a study of T cell repertoires in cytomegalovirus infection. TCRdb reanalysed the reads using MiXCR and keeps one entry per CDR3 protein. The sample has about 150,000 distinct CDR3 sequences; 20% to 25% are singletons. The material sequenced was PBMCs. The receptors were gathered from a human donor in good health (CMV status not recorded). Some clones in this sample may be carry-over from other donors' samples.

The table lists this clonotype with a few counts. The rearrangement links TRBV5-4 to TRBJ2-7, with TRBD2 as a possible D gene (6 bases). Per germline, CDR1 SGHNT and CDR2 YYREEE (reference sequence). Trimming stripped 4 bases from V and 6 bases from J, with 17 bases between. The CDR3 extends over 14 amino acids. The CDR3 protein is CASSRPGLIAEQYF. The CDR3 DNA is TGTGCCAGCAGCCGACCGGGACTCATAGCCGAGCAGTACTTC.

This clonotype was found a few times. This chain's CDR3 is CASRRQRTTTDTQYF. In DNA, the CDR3 is TGTGCCAGCAGACGACAGAGGACAACCACAGATACGCAGTATTTT. The chain uses TRBV6-2 or TRBV6-3 and TRBJ2-3; D perhaps matches TRBD1 (5 bases). V was clipped by 6 bases and J by 2 bases, with 15 bases between them. Germline V gives CDR1 MNHEY, CDR2 SVGEGT. CDR3 length: 15 amino acids.

This clonotype has a handful of counts. The chain links TRBV2 to TRBJ1-2; D remains ambiguous. The germline CDR1 and CDR2 sequences are SNHLY and FYNNEI. Trimming removed 4 bases from V and 6 bases from J, with 12 bases in between. The CDR3 is 13 amino acids. As DNA, the CDR3 is TGTGCCAGCAGTGGGGCCGGGCGGAATGGCTACACCTTC. Translation: CASSGAGRNGYTF.

The genes are TRBV28 and TRBJ2-3; 13 bases match TRBD2. Looked up from germline, CDR1 is MDHEN and CDR2 is SYDVKM. The junction had 10 bases not matched to a gene; V was cut back by 1 base and J by 6 bases. The CDR3 spans 18 residues. The CDR3 DNA sequence: TGTGCCAGCAGTTTATCTTGGCGGACTAGCGGGGGTACCGATACGCAGTATTTT. This translates into CASSLSWRTSGGTDTQYF.

In its sample, this clonotype was seen many times. This chain's CDR3 is CASTTGWDNQPQHF. The CDR3 nucleotides are TGTGCCAGTACGACAGGGTGGGACAATCAGCCCCAGCATTTT. The genes are TRBV19 and TRBJ1-5, with TRBD1 matching over 7 bases. Germline-derived CDR1 and CDR2 are LNHDA and SQIVND (reference sequence). CDR3 length equals 14 residues. Trimming cost V 7 bases and J 3 bases; bases outside gene matches: 6. The variable domain in full, completed from reference TRBV19 and TRBJ1-5, reads DGGITQSPKYLFRKEGQNVTLSCEQNLNHDAMYWYRQDPGQGLRLIYYSQIVNDFQKGDIAEGYSVSREKKESFPLTVTSAQKNPTAFYLCASTTGWDNQPQHFGDGTRLSIL.

Only a few counts were recorded for this clonotype. This chain connects TRBV15 to TRBJ1-4; possible D gene TRBD1, 5 bases. Trimming shortened V by 1 base and J by 2 bases, and 5 bases separated the two germline ends. In germline, CDR1 is LNHNV, CDR2 YYDKDF (reference sequence). The CDR3 contains 14 residues. The CDR3 loop is CATSRGGTNEKLFF. In nucleotides, the CDR3 is TGTGCCACCAGCAGAGGGGGGACTAATGAAAAACTGTTTTTT.

J is TRBJ2-1 and V is TRBV6-2 or TRBV6-3, with TRBD1 matching 11 bases. The trim removed 10 bases at V and 4 bases at J, leaving 15 bases unmatched. CDR3 size: 17 residues. Germline CDR1 and CDR2: MNHEY and SVGEGT. The CDR3 reads CATDRGPSSHPYNEQFF. The CDR3 DNA sequence: TGTGCCACGGACAGGGGGCCCTCGAGCCACCCGTACAATGAGCAGTTCTTC.